A selection of T cell receptor beta chains follows, all from one sample in a study of glioma-infiltrating T cells after dendritic cell vaccination. Assay used: immunoSEQ multiplex PCR; TCRdb lists only in-frame clones, some missing. The table records fewer than 100,000 clones, approximately 90% of them present only once. The sample here was blood, taken before dendritic cell vaccination. The receptors were gathered from a human donor with glioblastoma. The CDR3 runs from the conserved cysteine through the conserved F or W. The D gene is left open where the match is weak. Clone size is not always given. Where it is, it says once, few, many or a class for expanded clones.

d_gene: .
v_gene: TRBV30
j_gene: TRBJ2-5
abundance: .
CDR3aa: CAWSQDGRETQYF
CDR3nt: TGTGCCTGGAGCCAAGACGGGAGAGAGACCCAGTACTTC

d_gene: TRBD1
v_gene: TRBV19
j_gene: TRBJ2-7
abundance: .
CDR3aa: CASGDRTYEQYF
CDR3nt: TGTGCCAGTGGGGACAGAACCTACGAGCAGTACTTC

d_gene: .
v_gene: TRBV5-6
j_gene: TRBJ1-1
abundance: .
CDR3aa: CASSLARPRGLDEAFF
CDR3nt: TGTGCCAGCAGCTTGGCCCGACCCCGAGGGTTGGATGAAGCTTTCTTT

d_gene: TRBD2
v_gene: TRBV19
j_gene: TRBJ2-2
abundance: .
CDR3aa: CASSIGRLAGPQVGTGELFF
CDR3nt: TGTGCCAGTAGTATAGGAAGGCTAGCGGGCCCTCAGGTTGGCACCGGGGAGCTGTTTTTT

d_gene: TRBD1
v_gene: TRBV9
j_gene: TRBJ2-6
abundance: .
CDR3aa: CASSVGDRGRGANVLTF
CDR3nt: TGTGCCAGCAGCGTAGGGGACAGGGGGCGTGGGGCCAACGTCCTGACTTTC

d_gene: TRBD1
v_gene: TRBV18
j_gene: TRBJ1-1
abundance: .
CDR3aa: CASSQDRGNTEAFF
CDR3nt: TGTGCCAGCTCACAGGACAGGGGTAACACTGAAGCTTTCTTT

d_gene: .
v_gene: TRBV29-1
j_gene: TRBJ1-3
abundance: .
CDR3aa: CSVSPSSGNTIYF
CDR3nt: TGCAGCGTTTCACCCAGCTCTGGAAACACCATATATTTT

d_gene: .
v_gene: TRBV29-1
j_gene: TRBJ2-2
abundance: .
CDR3aa: CSHGTPGRTGELFF
CDR3nt: TGCAGCCACGGGACACCCGGACGCACCGGGGAGCTGTTTTTT

d_gene: TRBD2
v_gene: TRBV9
j_gene: TRBJ2-5
abundance: .
CDR3aa: CASSVGGGAGETQYF
CDR3nt: TGTGCCAGCAGCGTAGGGGGGGGTGCGGGAGAGACCCAGTACTTC

d_gene: TRBD2
v_gene: TRBV7-3
j_gene: TRBJ2-7
abundance: .
CDR3aa: CASSPSGGSSYEQYF
CDR3nt: TGTGCCAGCAGCCCTAGCGGGGGGAGCTCCTACGAGCAGTACTTC

d_gene: .
v_gene: TRBV5-6
j_gene: TRBJ1-5
abundance: few
CDR3aa: CASSLGPGQFQPQHF
CDR3nt: TGTGCCAGCAGCTTGGGGCCAGGGCAATTTCAGCCCCAGCATTTT

d_gene: .
v_gene: TRBV18
j_gene: TRBJ1-2
abundance: once
CDR3aa: CASSSLEINYGYTF
CDR3nt: TGTGCCAGCTCATCACTGGAGATTAACTATGGCTACACCTTC

d_gene: TRBD2
v_gene: TRBV14
j_gene: TRBJ2-3
abundance: .
CDR3aa: CASSTKGVLAGGSQYF
CDR3nt: TGTGCCAGCAGCACCAAAGGAGTCCTAGCGGGAGGGTCGCAGTATTTT

d_gene: .
v_gene: TRBV4-1
j_gene: TRBJ1-5
abundance: .
CDR3aa: CASSQDQNPYSNQPQHF
CDR3nt: TGCGCCAGCAGCCAAGACCAGAACCCTTATAGCAATCAGCCCCAGCATTTT

d_gene: TRBD1
v_gene: TRBV6-5
j_gene: TRBJ1-6
abundance: few
CDR3aa: CASTLGQGSSPLHF
CDR3nt: TGTGCCAGCACCCTGGGACAGGGGAGTTCACCCCTCCACTTT

d_gene: .
v_gene: TRBV30
j_gene: TRBJ2-2
abundance: .
CDR3aa: CAWSDSRGTGELFF
CDR3nt: TGTGCCTGGAGTGACAGTAGGGGCACCGGGGAGCTGTTTTTT

d_gene: .
v_gene: TRBV5-1
j_gene: TRBJ1-5
abundance: .
CDR3aa: CASSLYGNSNQPQHF
CDR3nt: TGCGCCAGCAGCTTGTACGGGAATAGCAATCAGCCCCAGCATTTT

d_gene: TRBD1
v_gene: TRBV18
j_gene: TRBJ2-1
abundance: .
CDR3aa: CASSRVRDRVNEQFF
CDR3nt: TGTGCCAGCTCACGGGTTAGGGACAGGGTCAATGAGCAGTTCTTC

d_gene: TRBD1
v_gene: TRBV7-6
j_gene: TRBJ2-7
abundance: .
CDR3aa: CASSSTTGVAYEQYF
CDR3nt: TGTGCCAGCAGCTCTACAACAGGGGTGGCCTACGAGCAGTACTTC

d_gene: .
v_gene: TRBV27
j_gene: TRBJ2-7
abundance: once
CDR3aa: CASSSMGRENYEQYF
CDR3nt: TGTGCCAGCAGTTCCATGGGCAGGGAAAACTACGAGCAGTACTTC

d_gene: TRBD2
v_gene: TRBV6-1
j_gene: TRBJ2-1
abundance: .
CDR3aa: CASSARLAGDYNEQFF
CDR3nt: TGTGCCAGCAGTGCCAGACTAGCGGGGGACTACAATGAGCAGTTCTTC

d_gene: TRBD1
v_gene: TRBV4-1
j_gene: TRBJ1-2
abundance: once
CDR3aa: CASSQDLGTATSYGYTF
CDR3nt: TGCGCCAGCAGCCAAGATCTAGGGACAGCGACGAGCTATGGCTACACCTTC

d_gene: .
v_gene: TRBV29-1
j_gene: TRBJ2-7
abundance: once
CDR3aa: CSVGVGTLIYEQYF
CDR3nt: TGCAGCGTTGGGGTCGGGACACTAATTTACGAGCAGTACTTC

d_gene: .
v_gene: TRBV6-5
j_gene: TRBJ2-1
abundance: .
CDR3aa: CASNSAANNEQFF
CDR3nt: TGTGCCAGCAATTCCGCTGCGAACAATGAGCAGTTCTTC

d_gene: TRBD1
v_gene: TRBV6-5
j_gene: TRBJ2-7
abundance: .
CDR3aa: CASSYSSGGIYEQYF
CDR3nt: TGTGCCAGCAGTTACTCCTCAGGGGGAATCTACGAGCAGTACTTC

d_gene: .
v_gene: TRBV5-6
j_gene: TRBJ2-7
abundance: .
CDR3aa: CASSLGVLYEQYF
CDR3nt: TGTGCCAGCAGCTTGGGTGTCCTCTACGAGCAGTACTTC

d_gene: .
v_gene: TRBV5-1
j_gene: TRBJ1-2
abundance: .
CDR3aa: CASSLGELDGYTF
CDR3nt: TGCGCCAGCAGCTTGGGGGAGTTGGACGGCTACACCTTC

d_gene: .
v_gene: TRBV5-1
j_gene: TRBJ2-7
abundance: .
CDR3aa: CASSLGGAPYEQYF
CDR3nt: TGCGCCAGCAGCTTGGGCGGGGCACCCTACGAGCAGTACTTC

d_gene: .
v_gene: TRBV7-8
j_gene: TRBJ1-2
abundance: .
CDR3aa: CASSLRDTGRYGYTF
CDR3nt: TGTGCCAGCAGCCTCCGGGACACAGGGCGATATGGCTACACCTTC

d_gene: .
v_gene: TRBV6-5
j_gene: TRBJ2-1
abundance: .
CDR3aa: CASRSGTYNEQFF
CDR3nt: TGTGCCAGCCGGAGCGGAACCTACAATGAGCAGTTCTTC

d_gene: TRBD1
v_gene: TRBV7-7
j_gene: TRBJ1-3
abundance: .
CDR3aa: CASSLTPETGERSSGNTIYF
CDR3nt: TGTGCCAGCAGCTTAACCCCAGAAACAGGGGAGAGGAGCTCTGGAAACACCATATATTTT

d_gene: .
v_gene: TRBV5-1
j_gene: TRBJ2-1
abundance: .
CDR3aa: CASSLATGTDEQFF
CDR3nt: TGCGCCAGCAGCTTGGCTACAGGTACGGATGAGCAGTTCTTC

d_gene: .
v_gene: TRBV19
j_gene: TRBJ2-1
abundance: .
CDR3aa: CASSSGVGNEQFF
CDR3nt: TGTGCCAGTAGTAGCGGGGTTGGGAATGAGCAGTTCTTC

d_gene: TRBD1
v_gene: TRBV19
j_gene: TRBJ2-7
abundance: .
CDR3aa: CASSLKGTGTYEQYF
CDR3nt: TGTGCCAGTAGCCTCAAAGGGACAGGGACTTACGAGCAGTACTTC

d_gene: .
v_gene: TRBV19
j_gene: TRBJ1-4
abundance: once
CDR3aa: CASSRRVNEKLFF
CDR3nt: TGTGCCAGTAGTCGAAGAGTTAATGAAAAACTGTTTTTT

d_gene: .
v_gene: TRBV28
j_gene: TRBJ1-1
abundance: .
CDR3aa: CASSFRGGTEAFF
CDR3nt: TGTGCCAGCAGTTTCAGGGGTGGCACTGAAGCTTTCTTT

d_gene: .
v_gene: TRBV9
j_gene: TRBJ2-3
abundance: .
CDR3aa: CASSSGLATDTQYF
CDR3nt: TGTGCCAGCAGTTCGGGACTCGCCACAGATACGCAGTATTTT

d_gene: TRBD1
v_gene: TRBV9
j_gene: TRBJ1-1
abundance: few
CDR3aa: CASSENRGNTEAFF
CDR3nt: TGTGCCAGCAGCGAAAACAGGGGGAACACTGAAGCTTTCTTT

d_gene: TRBD2
v_gene: TRBV10-3
j_gene: TRBJ2-1
abundance: .
CDR3aa: CAIGRLAGAHNEQFF
CDR3nt: TGTGCCATCGGGAGACTAGCGGGGGCCCACAATGAGCAGTTCTTC

d_gene: TRBD2
v_gene: TRBV18
j_gene: TRBJ2-1
abundance: .
CDR3aa: CASSQLAGGNEQFF
CDR3nt: TGTGCCAGCTCCCAACTAGCGGGAGGGAATGAGCAGTTCTTC

d_gene: .
v_gene: TRBV6-1
j_gene: TRBJ1-5
abundance: .
CDR3aa: CASSESLHQPQHF
CDR3nt: TGTGCCAGCAGTGAATCTCTTCATCAGCCCCAGCATTTT

d_gene: .
v_gene: TRBV5-1
j_gene: TRBJ1-1
abundance: .
CDR3aa: CASSLLAGDTEAFF
CDR3nt: TGCGCCAGCAGCTTGCTTGCAGGGGACACTGAAGCTTTCTTT

d_gene: .
v_gene: TRBV5-1
j_gene: TRBJ2-2
abundance: .
CDR3aa: CASSLGLARDTGELFF
CDR3nt: TGCGCCAGCAGCTTGGGGCTAGCGAGGGATACCGGGGAGCTGTTTTTT

d_gene: TRBD1
v_gene: TRBV4-3
j_gene: TRBJ2-2
abundance: .
CDR3aa: CASSQEKGASTGELFF
CDR3nt: TGCGCCAGCAGCCAAGAAAAGGGGGCCAGCACCGGGGAGCTGTTTTTT

d_gene: TRBD1
v_gene: TRBV6-1
j_gene: TRBJ1-2
abundance: few
CDR3aa: CASSLQTGTIYGYTF
CDR3nt: TGTGCCAGCAGTTTGCAGACAGGGACAATCTATGGCTACACCTTC

d_gene: TRBD1
v_gene: TRBV15
j_gene: TRBJ2-7
abundance: .
CDR3aa: CATSADRGIDEQYF
CDR3nt: TGTGCCACCAGCGCCGACAGGGGTATCGACGAGCAGTACTTC

d_gene: TRBD2
v_gene: TRBV5-1
j_gene: TRBJ2-1
abundance: .
CDR3aa: CASSLEAGGGPSSYNEQFF
CDR3nt: TGCGCCAGCAGCTTGGAGGCGGGGGGGGGTCCAAGCTCCTACAATGAGCAGTTCTTC

d_gene: .
v_gene: TRBV7-2
j_gene: TRBJ1-4
abundance: few
CDR3aa: CASNQHATNEKLFF
CDR3nt: TGTGCCAGCAACCAACATGCAACTAATGAAAAACTGTTTTTT

d_gene: TRBD1
v_gene: TRBV5-6
j_gene: TRBJ2-7
abundance: .
CDR3aa: CASSLVGTVSYEQYF
CDR3nt: TGTGCCAGCAGCTTGGTGGGGACAGTATCCTACGAGCAGTACTTC

d_gene: .
v_gene: TRBV28
j_gene: TRBJ1-5
abundance: .
CDR3aa: CASRYTEAQPQHF
CDR3nt: TGTGCCAGCAGATACACGGAGGCTCAGCCCCAGCATTTT

d_gene: .
v_gene: TRBV7-8
j_gene: TRBJ2-7
abundance: .
CDR3aa: CASSYRDIGYEQYF
CDR3nt: TGTGCCAGCAGTTACCGGGACATAGGGTACGAGCAGTACTTC

d_gene: TRBD1
v_gene: TRBV5-1
j_gene: TRBJ2-1
abundance: .
CDR3aa: CASSFQGAVYNEQFF
CDR3nt: TGCGCCAGCAGCTTTCAGGGGGCGGTGTACAATGAGCAGTTCTTC

d_gene: .
v_gene: TRBV9
j_gene: TRBJ1-1
abundance: few
CDR3aa: CASSPSGQSEAFF
CDR3nt: TGTGCCAGCAGCCCCTCCGGACAGAGTGAAGCTTTCTTT

d_gene: TRBD1
v_gene: TRBV10-2
j_gene: TRBJ1-3
abundance: .
CDR3aa: CASTGGSGNTIYF
CDR3nt: TGCGCCAGTACAGGGGGCTCTGGAAACACCATATATTTT

d_gene: .
v_gene: TRBV28
j_gene: TRBJ1-2
abundance: .
CDR3aa: CASTLRDTGLYGYTF
CDR3nt: TGTGCCAGCACGCTCAGGGACACTGGGCTCTATGGCTACACCTTC